This paragraph reports one T cell receptor (beta chain). The sample carries other DNA sequences with the same CDR3. Which cohort a participant joined came from the clinical history participants gave. Original analysis: Counts of nucleated cells, estimated from reference gene primer amplification, were obtained. Generated by immunoSEQ multiplex PCR, the TCRdb table keeps only in-frame clones and is missing some. For V, J and clone size, that table is used; D and trimming come from the DNA. The repertoire consists of hundreds of thousands of clones, with around 90% occurring once and the leading ten covering around 4.4%. The sample comes from a study of blood T cell repertoires in COVID-19. Study at large: The samples span acute and convalescent COVID-19 from the United States, Italy and Spain. PBMCs, B-cell-depleted T cells, or T cells were the source of the cDNA or gDNA that made up the material.

This CDR3 contains 12 residues. V lost 5 bases, J lost 1 base, and 4 bases lay in between. The sequence derives from a woman aged 18 to 35 with acute COVID-19. This sequence joins TRBV12-3 or TRBV12-4 and TRBJ2-3; D ambiguous. The material sequenced was PBMCs or T cells enriched from blood (not recorded which). The CDR3 DNA follows: TGTGCCAGCAGTCCGGGCACAGATACGCAGTATTTT. It specifies CASSPGTDTQYF.